This T cell receptor (beta chain) was found in a study of T-cell memory formation after mild COVID-19. TCRdb re-derived calls from the 5' RACE reads in MiXCR, one entry per CDR3 protein. The sample lists some 150,000 distinct CDR3 sequences; 15% to 20% were seen once. Looked up from germline, CDR1 is SGHVS and CDR2 is FQNEAQ. This CDR3 is built from 18 residues. Germline trimming cut 5 bases from V and 3 bases from J; bases unmatched to any gene: 15. The rearrangement joins TRBV7-8 to TRBJ2-7; TRBD2 matches at 11 bases. This receptor was obtained from an adult woman who had mild COVID-19 (a few samples of this study predate the infection). Cell type and time point are not known. The source material was PBMCs or a T cell subset sorted from them (not recorded which). As DNA, the CDR3 is TGTGCCAGCAGCCGGTACGAGTCCAGGGGACTAGCGGTCTACGAGCAGTACTTC. Its translation: CASSRYESRGLAVYEQYF.